The 5 T cell receptor beta chains listed next were all sequenced from one sample in a study of blood T cell repertoires in COVID-19. This table comes from immunoSEQ multiplex PCR, and its TCRdb copy is limited to in-frame clones, with some not included. The data contain 250,000 or so clones, around four fifths of them seen just once; the ten biggest clones take up 3.5% to 4%. Sequencing used PBMCs or T cells enriched from blood (not recorded which). The receptors originated from a woman aged 40 to 50 who had been exposed to COVID-19.

V and J are TRBV6-5 and TRBJ1-4; 7 bases fit TRBD1. The CDR3 consists of 15 residues. From germline, CDR1 is MNHEY and CDR2 SVGAGI. Germline trimming cut 3 bases from V and 5 bases from J; bases unmatched to any gene: 6. For the CDR3, the DNA is TGTGCCAGCAGTTATCAGCAGGGGGAAAATGAAAAACTGTTTTTT. It codes for CASSYQQGENEKLFF.

CDR3 residues: CASISGEGRGYTF. CDR3 bases: TGTGCCAGCATCTCGGGAGAGGGACGCGGCTACACCTTC. The rearrangement uses TRBV2 and TRBJ1-2, with a weak D call TRBD1 (5 bases). The germline V and J ends were trimmed by 7 bases and 8 bases, with 17 bases remaining between them. The CDR3 has 13 residues. Germline-derived CDR1 and CDR2 are SNHLY and FYNNEI.

This rearrangement joins TRBV6-5 to TRBJ2-1; no clear D gene. Germline lookup yields CDR1 MNHEY and CDR2 SVGAGI. The CDR3 sequence is 15 residues long. V was pared by 0 bases and J by 10 bases, with 16 bases between. CDR3 region: CASSYSYARPREQFF. CDR3 bases: TGTGCCAGCAGTTACTCATATGCCCGACCCAGGGAGCAGTTCTTC.

The chain is built from TRBV5-5 and TRBJ1-1, with D uncertain. The V and J ends lost 2 bases and 3 bases respectively, with 5 bases between them. This CDR3 has 12 residues. CDR1 SGHKS and CDR2 YYEKEE come from the germline V gene (reference sequence). CDR3 nucleotides: TGTGCCAGCAGCTTACTGGACACTGAAGCTTTCTTT. Residues: CASSLLDTEAFF. The entire variable domain, with the rest obtained from reference TRBV5-5 and TRBJ1-1, is as follows: DAGVTQSPTHLIKTRGQQVTLRCSPISGHKSVSWYQQVLGQGPQFIFQYYEKEERGRGNFPDRFSARQFPNYSSELNVNALLLGDSALYLCASSLLDTEAFFGQGTRLTVV.

The rearrangement uses TRBV5-1 and TRBJ1-1, with D uncertain. The ends were cut back, 2 bases at V and 4 bases at J, with 9 bases in the middle. CDR1 SGHRS and CDR2 YFSETQ come from the germline V gene. This CDR3 spans 13 amino acids. DNA for the CDR3: TGCGCCAGCAGCTTAGCGGACGGCACTGAAGCTTTCTTT. Protein: CASSLADGTEAFF.